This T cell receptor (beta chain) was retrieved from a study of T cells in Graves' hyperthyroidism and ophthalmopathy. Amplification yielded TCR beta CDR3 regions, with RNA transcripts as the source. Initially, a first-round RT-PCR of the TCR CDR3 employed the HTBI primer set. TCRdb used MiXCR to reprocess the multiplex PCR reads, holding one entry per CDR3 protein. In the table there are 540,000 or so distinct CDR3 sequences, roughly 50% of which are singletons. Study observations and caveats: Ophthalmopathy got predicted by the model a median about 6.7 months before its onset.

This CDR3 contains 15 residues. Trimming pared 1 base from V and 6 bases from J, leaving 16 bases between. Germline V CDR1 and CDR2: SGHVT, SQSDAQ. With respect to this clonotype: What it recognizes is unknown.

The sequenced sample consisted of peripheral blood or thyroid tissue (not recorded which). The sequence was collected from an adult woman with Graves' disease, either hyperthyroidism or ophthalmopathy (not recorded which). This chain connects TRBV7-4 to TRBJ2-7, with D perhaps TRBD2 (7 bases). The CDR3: CASSLGGGPGAEQYF. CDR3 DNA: TGTGCCAGCAGCTTAGGGGGAGGGCCGGGGGCCGAGCAGTACTTC. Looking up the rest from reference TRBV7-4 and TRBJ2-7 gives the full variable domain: GAGVSQSPRYKVAKRGRDVALRCDSISGHVTLYWYRQTLGQGSEVLTYSQSDAQRDKSGRPSGRFSAERPERSVSTLKIQRTEQGDSAVYLCASSLGGGPGAEQYFGPGTRLTVT.